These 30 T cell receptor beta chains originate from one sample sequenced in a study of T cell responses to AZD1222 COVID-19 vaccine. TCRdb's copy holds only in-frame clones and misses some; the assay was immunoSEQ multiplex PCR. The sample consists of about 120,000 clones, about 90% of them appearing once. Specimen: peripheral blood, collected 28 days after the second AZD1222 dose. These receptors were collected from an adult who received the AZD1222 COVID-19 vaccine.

The CDR3 loop is CASSPALPLPQHF. The CDR3, as DNA: TGTGCCAGTAGTCCCGCCCTGCCATTACCCCAGCATTTT. This sequence joins TRBV19 and TRBJ1-5; D not certain. Trimming took 5 bases from V and 10 from J, leaving 15 bases between them. The CDR3 contains 13 residues. In germline, CDR1 is LNHDA, CDR2 SQIVND (reference sequence).

This chain's CDR3 is CAITDRVRKQFF. DNA for the CDR3: TGTGCCATTACGGACAGGGTGCGCAAGCAGTTCTTC. J is TRBJ2-1 and V is TRBV2; 8 bases match TRBD1. The CDR3 covers 12 residues. The germline V gene encodes CDR1 SNHLY and CDR2 FYNNEI. Losses at the gene ends were 10 bases for V and 11 bases for J; bases not matched to a gene: 10.

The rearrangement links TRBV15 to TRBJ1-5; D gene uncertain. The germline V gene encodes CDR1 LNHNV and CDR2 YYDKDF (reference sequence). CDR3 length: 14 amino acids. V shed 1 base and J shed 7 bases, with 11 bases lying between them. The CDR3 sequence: CATSRAGVGQPQHF. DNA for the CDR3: TGTGCCACCAGCAGAGCCGGGGTAGGACAGCCCCAGCATTTT.

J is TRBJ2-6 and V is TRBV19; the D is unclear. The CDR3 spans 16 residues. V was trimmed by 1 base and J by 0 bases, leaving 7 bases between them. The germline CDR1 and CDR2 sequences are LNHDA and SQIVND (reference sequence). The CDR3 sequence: CASSIASLSGANVLTF. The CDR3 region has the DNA TGTGCCAGTAGTATAGCGTCCCTCTCTGGGGCCAACGTCCTGACTTTC.

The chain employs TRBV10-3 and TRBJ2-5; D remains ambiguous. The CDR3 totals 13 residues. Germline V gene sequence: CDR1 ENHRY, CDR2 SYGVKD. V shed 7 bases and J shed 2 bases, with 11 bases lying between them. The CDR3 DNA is TGTGCCATCACTAAGACTTTTCAAGAGACCCAGTACTTC. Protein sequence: CAITKTFQETQYF.

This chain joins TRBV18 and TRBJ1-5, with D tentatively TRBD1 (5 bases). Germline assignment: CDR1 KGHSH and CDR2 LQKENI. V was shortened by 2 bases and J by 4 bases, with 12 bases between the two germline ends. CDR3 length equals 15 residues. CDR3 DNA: TGTGCCAGCTCACCAAGCAGGGAGCCAAATCAGCCCCAGCATTTT. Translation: CASSPSREPNQPQHF. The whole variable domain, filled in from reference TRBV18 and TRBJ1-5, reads NAGVMQNPRHLVRRRGQEARLRCSPMKGHSHVYWYRQLPEEGLKFMVYLQKENIIDESGMPKERFSAEFPKEGPSILRIQQVVRGDSAAYFCASSPSREPNQPQHFGDGTRLSIL.

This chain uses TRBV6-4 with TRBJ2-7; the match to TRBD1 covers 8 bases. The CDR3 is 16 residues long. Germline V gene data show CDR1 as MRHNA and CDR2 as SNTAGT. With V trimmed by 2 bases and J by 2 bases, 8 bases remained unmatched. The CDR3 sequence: CASSDKGQGKTYEQYF. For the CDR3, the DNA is TGTGCCAGCAGTGACAAAGGACAGGGAAAAACCTACGAGCAGTACTTC.

CDR3 region: CASSPPLSTLANEQFF. CDR3 DNA: TGTGCCAGCAGTCCCCCCCTGAGCACACTAGCCAATGAGCAGTTCTTC. The rearrangement joins TRBV28 to TRBJ2-1, with D perhaps matching TRBD2 (6 bases). This CDR3 contains 16 residues. The germline V and J ends were trimmed by 5 bases and 6 bases, with 20 bases remaining between them. CDR1 MDHEN and CDR2 SYDVKM come from the germline V gene.

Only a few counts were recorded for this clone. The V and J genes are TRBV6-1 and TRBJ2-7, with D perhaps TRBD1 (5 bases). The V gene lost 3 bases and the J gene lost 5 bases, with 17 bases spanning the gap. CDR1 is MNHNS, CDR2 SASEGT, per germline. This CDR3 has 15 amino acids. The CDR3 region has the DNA TGTGCCAGCAGTGAGTCGAGGTTAAAAGGGGACGAGCAGTACTTC. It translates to CASSESRLKGDEQYF.

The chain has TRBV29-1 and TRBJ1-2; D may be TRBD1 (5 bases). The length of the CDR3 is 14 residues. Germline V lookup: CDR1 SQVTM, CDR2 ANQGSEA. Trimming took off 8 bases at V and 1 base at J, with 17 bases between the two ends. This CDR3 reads CSLGELDSNYGYTF. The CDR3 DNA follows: TGCAGCTTGGGGGAGCTCGACAGTAACTATGGCTACACCTTC.

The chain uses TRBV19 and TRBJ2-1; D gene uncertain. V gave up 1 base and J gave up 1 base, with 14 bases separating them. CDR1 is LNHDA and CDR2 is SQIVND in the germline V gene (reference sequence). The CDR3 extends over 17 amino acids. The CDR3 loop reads CASSIVGLLPSYNEQFF. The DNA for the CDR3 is TGTGCCAGTAGTATAGTAGGGCTTCTACCATCCTACAATGAGCAGTTCTTC.

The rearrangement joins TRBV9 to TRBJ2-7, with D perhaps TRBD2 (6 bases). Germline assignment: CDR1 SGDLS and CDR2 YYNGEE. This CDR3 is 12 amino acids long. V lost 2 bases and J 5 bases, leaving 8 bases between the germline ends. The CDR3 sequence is CASSVWEDEQYF. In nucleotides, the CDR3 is TGTGCCAGCAGCGTGTGGGAGGACGAGCAGTACTTC.

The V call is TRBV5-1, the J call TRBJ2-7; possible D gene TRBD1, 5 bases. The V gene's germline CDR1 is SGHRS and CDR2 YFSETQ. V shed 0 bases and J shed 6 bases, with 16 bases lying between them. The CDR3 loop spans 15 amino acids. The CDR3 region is CASSLVGQSPREQYF. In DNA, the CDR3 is TGCGCCAGCAGCTTGGTGGGGCAGTCCCCCCGCGAGCAGTACTTC.

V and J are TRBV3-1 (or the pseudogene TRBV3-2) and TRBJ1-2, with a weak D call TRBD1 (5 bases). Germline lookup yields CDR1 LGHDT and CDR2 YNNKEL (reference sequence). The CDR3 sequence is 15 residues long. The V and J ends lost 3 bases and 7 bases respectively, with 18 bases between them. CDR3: CASSQLVNPGGGYTF. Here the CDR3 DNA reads TGTGCCAGCAGCCAGCTGGTAAATCCCGGGGGTGGCTACACCTTC.

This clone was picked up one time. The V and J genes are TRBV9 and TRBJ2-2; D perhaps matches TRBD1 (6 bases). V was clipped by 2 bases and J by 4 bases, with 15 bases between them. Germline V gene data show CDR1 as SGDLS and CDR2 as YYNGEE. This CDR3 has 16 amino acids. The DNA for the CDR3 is TGTGCCAGCAGCGTCCAACAGGGCCTGATCACCGGGGAGCTGTTTTTT. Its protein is CASSVQQGLITGELFF.

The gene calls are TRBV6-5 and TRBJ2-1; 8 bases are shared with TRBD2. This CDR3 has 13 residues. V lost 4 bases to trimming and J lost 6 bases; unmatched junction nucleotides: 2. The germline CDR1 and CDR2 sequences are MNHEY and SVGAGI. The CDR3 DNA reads TGTGCCAGCAGTTGGACTAGCATCAATGAGCAGTTCTTC. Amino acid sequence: CASSWTSINEQFF.

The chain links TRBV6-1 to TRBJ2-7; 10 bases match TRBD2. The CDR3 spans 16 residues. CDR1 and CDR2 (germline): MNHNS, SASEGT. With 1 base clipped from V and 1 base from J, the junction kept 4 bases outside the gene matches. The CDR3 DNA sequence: TGTGCCAGCAGTGAAGTCGGAGCGGGGGGGTCCTACGAGCAGTACTTC. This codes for CASSEVGAGGSYEQYF.

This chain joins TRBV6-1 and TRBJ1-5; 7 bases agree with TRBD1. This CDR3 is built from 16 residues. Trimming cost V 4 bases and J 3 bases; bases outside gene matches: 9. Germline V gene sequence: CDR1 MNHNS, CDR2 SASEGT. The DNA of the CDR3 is TGTGCCAGCAGTGCTCACCAGACAGGGAACAATCAGCCCCAGCATTTT. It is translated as CASSAHQTGNNQPQHF.

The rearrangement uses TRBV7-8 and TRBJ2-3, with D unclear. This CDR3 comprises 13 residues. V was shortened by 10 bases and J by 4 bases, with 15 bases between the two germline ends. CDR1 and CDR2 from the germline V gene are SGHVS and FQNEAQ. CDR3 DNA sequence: TGTGCCACGCTGGGTTATGGTGCAGATACGCAGTATTTT. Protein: CATLGYGADTQYF.

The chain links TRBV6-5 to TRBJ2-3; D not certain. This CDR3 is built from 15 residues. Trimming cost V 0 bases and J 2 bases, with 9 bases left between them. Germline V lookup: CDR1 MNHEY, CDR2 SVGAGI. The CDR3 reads CASSYSPPVTDTQYF. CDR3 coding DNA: TGTGCCAGCAGTTACTCCCCCCCAGTCACAGATACGCAGTATTTT.

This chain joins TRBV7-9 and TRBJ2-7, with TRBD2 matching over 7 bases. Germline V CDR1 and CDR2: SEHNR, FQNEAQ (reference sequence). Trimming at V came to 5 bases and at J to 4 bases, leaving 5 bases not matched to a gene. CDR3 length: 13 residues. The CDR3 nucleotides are TGTGCCAGCAGCCCCGTCGGGGGGTACGAGCAGTACTTC. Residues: CASSPVGGYEQYF.

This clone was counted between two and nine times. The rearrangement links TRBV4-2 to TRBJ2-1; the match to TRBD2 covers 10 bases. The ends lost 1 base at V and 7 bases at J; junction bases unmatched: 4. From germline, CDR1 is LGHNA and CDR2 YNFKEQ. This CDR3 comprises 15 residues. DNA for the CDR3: TGTGCCAGCAGCCAAGGGGCTAGCGGGAGAAATGAGCAGTTCTTC. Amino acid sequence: CASSQGASGRNEQFF.

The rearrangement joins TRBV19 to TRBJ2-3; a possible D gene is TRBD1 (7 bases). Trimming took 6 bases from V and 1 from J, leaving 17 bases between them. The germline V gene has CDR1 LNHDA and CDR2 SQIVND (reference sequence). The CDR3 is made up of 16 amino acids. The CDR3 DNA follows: TGTGCCAGTAGATTTCAGGGGGGAGAGGGCACAGATACGCAGTATTTT. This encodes CASRFQGGEGTDTQYF.

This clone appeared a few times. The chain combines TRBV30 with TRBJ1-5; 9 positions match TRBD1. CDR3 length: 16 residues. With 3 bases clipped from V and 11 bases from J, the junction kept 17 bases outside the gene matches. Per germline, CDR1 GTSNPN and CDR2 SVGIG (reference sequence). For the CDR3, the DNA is TGTGCCTGGAGGGCTAAACCGGGACAGGGAATGGAGGCCCAGCATTTT. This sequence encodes CAWRAKPGQGMEAQHF.

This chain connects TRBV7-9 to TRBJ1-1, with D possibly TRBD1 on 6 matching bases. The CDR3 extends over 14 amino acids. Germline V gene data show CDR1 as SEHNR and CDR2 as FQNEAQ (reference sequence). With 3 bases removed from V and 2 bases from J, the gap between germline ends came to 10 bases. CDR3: CASSLVQGNTEAFF. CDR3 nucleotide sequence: TGTGCCAGCAGCTTGGTACAGGGAAACACTGAAGCTTTCTTT.

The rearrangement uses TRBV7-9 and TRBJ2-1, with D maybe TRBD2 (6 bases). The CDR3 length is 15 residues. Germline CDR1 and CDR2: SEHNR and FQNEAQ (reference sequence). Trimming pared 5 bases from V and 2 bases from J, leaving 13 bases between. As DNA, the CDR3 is TGTGCCAGCAGCCGCCGGGACTCGCCCTACAATGAGCAGTTCTTC. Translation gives CASSRRDSPYNEQFF. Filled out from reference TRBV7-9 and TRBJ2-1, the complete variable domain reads DTGVSQNPRHKITKRGQNVTFRCDPISEHNRLYWYRQTLGQGPEFLTYFQNEAQLEKSRLLSDRFSAERPKGSFSTLEIQRTEQGDSAMYLCASSRRDSPYNEQFFGPGTRLTVL.

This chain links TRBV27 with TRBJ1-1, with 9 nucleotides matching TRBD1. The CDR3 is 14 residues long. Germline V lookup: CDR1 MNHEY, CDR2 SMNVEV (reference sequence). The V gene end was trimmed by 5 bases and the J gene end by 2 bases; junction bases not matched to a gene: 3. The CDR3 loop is CASSPTGGNTEAFF. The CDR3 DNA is TGTGCCAGCAGTCCCACAGGGGGCAACACTGAAGCTTTCTTT.

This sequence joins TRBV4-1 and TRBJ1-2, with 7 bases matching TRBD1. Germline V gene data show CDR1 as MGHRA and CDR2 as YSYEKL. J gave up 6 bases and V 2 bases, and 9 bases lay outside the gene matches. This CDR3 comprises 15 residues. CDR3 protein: CASSQPTGAPHGYTF. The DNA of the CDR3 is TGCGCCAGCAGCCAACCTACAGGGGCCCCGCATGGCTACACCTTC.

This chain's CDR3 is CASSLFGARGSSYEQYF. DNA of the CDR3: TGCGCCAGCAGCTTGTTTGGCGCGAGAGGGAGCTCCTACGAGCAGTACTTC. The chain couples TRBV5-1 to TRBJ2-7; weak D call: TRBD2 (5 bases). This CDR3 region has 17 residues. Trimming stripped 1 base from V and 0 bases from J, with 17 bases between. CDR1 and CDR2 from the germline V gene are SGHRS and YFSETQ. The whole variable domain, remainder taken from reference TRBV5-1 and TRBJ2-7, is KAGVTQTPRYLIKTRGQQVTLSCSPISGHRSVSWYQQTPGQGLQFLFEYFSETQRNKGNFPGRFSGRQFSNSRSEMNVSTLELGDSALYLCASSLFGARGSSYEQYFGPGTRLTVT.

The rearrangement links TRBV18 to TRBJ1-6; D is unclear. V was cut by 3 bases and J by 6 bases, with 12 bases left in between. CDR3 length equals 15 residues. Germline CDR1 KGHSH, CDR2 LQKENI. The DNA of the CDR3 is TGTGCCAGCTCACCCAACGAATCTATTAATTCACCCCTCCACTTT. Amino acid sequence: CASSPNESINSPLHF. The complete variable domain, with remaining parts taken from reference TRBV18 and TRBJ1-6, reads NAGVMQNPRHLVRRRGQEARLRCSPMKGHSHVYWYRQLPEEGLKFMVYLQKENIIDESGMPKERFSAEFPKEGPSILRIQQVVRGDSAAYFCASSPNESINSPLHFGNGTRLTVT.